The source of this T cell receptor beta chain is a study of T-cell memory formation after mild COVID-19. Study-wide results and limits: The CD4+ clones that contracted clustered mainly within CM and EM, and the CD8+ clones concentrated in EMRA. Second-wave clones peaking on day 37 lacked confirmed SARS-CoV-2 specificity.

A 5'RACE reaction primed in the constant segment made cDNA libraries of TCR alpha and TCR beta, and these carried sample barcodes and UMIs. TCRdb processed the 5' RACE reads anew with MiXCR; each CDR3 protein has one entry. The table includes 300,000 or so distinct CDR3 sequences, more than 15% detected once. This clonotype occurred a few times. Its target is unknown. Germline values: CDR1 MNHEY, CDR2 SVGAGI. Trimming pared 9 bases from V and 8 bases from J, leaving 31 bases between. CDR3 size: 18 residues. The sequencing input was PBMCs or a T cell subset sorted from them (not recorded which). The receptor was derived from a man between 18 and 35 years old who had mild COVID-19 (a few samples of this study predate the infection). Cell type and time point are not known. The J gene is TRBJ1-4, the V gene TRBV6-5; D might be TRBD1 (6 bases). The CDR3: CASSREGVGVGQQEKLFF. The DNA of the CDR3 is TGTGCCAGTTCCAGGGAGGGTGTCGGTGTGGGACAACAGGAAAAACTGTTTTTT.